One and the same sample provided the 2 T cell receptor beta chains below, sequenced in a study of blood T cell repertoires in COVID-19. Clones were read by immunoSEQ multiplex PCR, and TCRdb kept only the in-frame ones, dropping some. The top ten clones hold roughly 2.3% of a sample with a few hundred thousand clones, approximately 85% of them seen once. What was sequenced was PBMCs or T cells enriched from blood (not recorded which). These TCRs come from a man aged 30-40 years who had recovered from COVID-19.

The rearrangement links TRBV19 to TRBJ2-2; 14 bases match TRBD2. Trimming cost V 5 bases and J 7 bases; bases outside gene matches: 6. In germline, CDR1 is LNHDA, CDR2 SQIVND (reference sequence). CDR3 length: 16 residues. The CDR3 loop is CASSVTSGGVVGELFF. The DNA of the CDR3 is TGTGCCAGTAGTGTGACTAGCGGGGGGGTAGTCGGGGAGCTGTTTTTT. Filled out from reference TRBV19 and TRBJ2-2, the complete variable domain reads DGGITQSPKYLFRKEGQNVTLSCEQNLNHDAMYWYRQDPGQGLRLIYYSQIVNDFQKGDIAEGYSVSREKKESFPLTVTSAQKNPTAFYLCASSVTSGGVVGELFFGEGSRLTVL.

The rearrangement joins TRBV20-1 to TRBJ1-1; D is perhaps TRBD1 (5 bases). The CDR3 covers 13 residues. The germline CDR1 and CDR2 sequences are DFQATT and SNEGSKA (reference sequence). The V gene lost 3 bases and the J gene lost 4 bases, with 12 bases spanning the gap. CDR3 protein: CSASSPGLTEAFF. In DNA form, the CDR3 reads TGCAGTGCTAGTAGCCCGGGACTCACTGAAGCTTTCTTT.